This TCR beta chain originates from a study of shared clonotypes between healthy human individuals. Measured with immunoSEQ multiplex PCR; TCRdb has only the in-frame clones, and not every one. Of some 2.3 million clones listed, 90% to 95% are singletons. General study results and limits: The diversity represented, both genetic and in exposure history, was limited by few donors. Sampling covered blood only; tissue repertoires likely differ. Generally, naive subsets (rather than memory subsets) showed larger estimated richness.

V lost 5 bases to trimming and J lost 12 bases, with 14 bases between them. The CDR3 runs 11 residues. Germline V gene sequence: CDR1 GTSNPN, CDR2 SVGIG (reference sequence). A word on this clone: The target antigen is unknown.

This sequence joins TRBV30 and TRBJ2-1; D gene uncertain. Sequenced: naive CD4+ T cells from PBMCs. Subset of the sample: CD45RA+ positively selected. This TCR was recovered from a man in his late teens or twenties in good health. Some clones in this sample may be carry-over from other donors' samples. The CDR3 DNA is TGTGCCTGGGGGCCTGGGCCTGGGCAGTTCTTC. It is translated as CAWGPGPGQFF. Full variable domain (remainder filled in from reference TRBV30 and TRBJ2-1): SQTIHQWPATLVQPVGSPLSLECTVEGTSNPNLYWYRQAAGRGLQLLFYSVGIGQISSEVPQNLSASRPQDRQFILSSKKLLLSDSGFYLCAWGPGPGQFFGPGTRLTVL.